This TCR beta chain came from a study of B cell selection in AIRE deficiency (dated by TCRdb to between 2018 and 2020). Study-wide context: Researchers compared TCRbeta repertoires of sorted blood CD4+ conventional T cells and regulatory T cells in AIRE-deficient patients with those in healthy controls. The TCR-sequenced cohort comprised roughly five AIRE-deficient APECED patients and roughly five healthy control donors.

A note on this clone: Its antigen is currently not known. Base qualities are missing; no much larger clone stands one base away.

Conventional CD4 T cells were sorted as cells that were CD4+CD127+. The AIRE-deficient patients had APECED syndrome. A FACSAria flow cytometer was used to sort the Tconv and Treg cells intended for TCRbeta sequencing. Sorted cells were collected in 5-ml round-bottom polystyrene tubes, and dry cell pellets were stored frozen at -80 degrees C prior to sequencing. Reading from cysteine to phenylalanine, the CDR3 counts 16 amino acids. Only CDR3 DNA remains: 48 bases, in frame from the first base. CDR1 LNHDA and CDR2 SQIVND were looked up in the germline V gene (reference sequence). V trim: 2 bases; J trim: 1 base; unmatched bases: 6. Here is what the overall study found, with its caveats: About 31% of the Treg TCRbeta sequences shared among healthy donors turned up in patient Tconv cells, suggesting that Treg-biased clones are diverted into the Tconv compartment. Only TCRbeta chains were sequenced, and approximately 38% of shared healthy-donor Treg sequences were also present in healthy Tconv cells, possibly due to differing TCRalpha chains. Of about 4,000 shared Treg TCRbeta sequences, approximately 29% were shared only among healthy donors and about 10% only among patients, suggesting less efficient Treg selection without AIRE. CDR3s were shorter in shared Treg sequences, reflecting a bias toward rearrangements that have few non-templated nucleotide insertions. In AIRE-deficient patients, Tconv and Treg cells had TCRBV gene usage, CDR3 length and TCR diversity comparable to those in healthy donors.

TCRbeta chain sequencing was performed with the immunoSEQ platform. As for the authors' bioinformatics: When conventional T cell repertoires were pooled, patients gave 1x10^5 or so distinct in-frame TCRbeta sequences, while healthy donors gave approximately 130,000. Treg TCRbeta sequences found in two or more individuals were defined as public, and these public Treg TCRbeta sequences were then searched for in Tconv repertoires. Differences between groups were assessed by Mann-Whitney U tests with Bonferroni-Dunn correction in GraphPad Prism 7.03. TCRdb retrieved this table from immuneACCESS and kept in-frame rearrangements only. Not all clones are present; in checked studies, unresolved V genes account for under half, and no reason is known for the remainder. D and trimming were read from the DNA, whereas the V and J calls and clone size are those reported in that table. For this sample there are some 20,000 clones; 95% to 98% appear just once. The ten largest clones add up to around 0.17% of the sample.

What was sequenced was conventional CD4+ T cells sorted from PBMCs. This TCR derives from a human donor with AIRE deficiency. The chain couples TRBV19 to TRBJ2-7, with 9 central nucleotides matching TRBD2. The bases are TGTGCCAGTAGTATAAGTGTAGCGGGAGTATCCTACGAGCAGTACTTC. Translated, this is CASSISVAGVSYEQYF.